The 24 T cell receptor beta chains listed next were all sequenced from one sample in a study of sequential checkpoint blockade in melanoma. Sequencing used immunoSEQ multiplex PCR; TCRdb keeps in-frame clones, though not all of them. The sample shows under 3,000 clones, about 22% of them seen only once. Sample treatment: randomized to nivolumab then ipilimumab (arm A) or the reverse (arm B). This material consisted of tumor tissue (inferred from file names), taken from a patient given nivolumab and ipilimumab in sequence. The origin of the receptors is a human donor with melanoma.

Judged by abundance, this clone is medium-sized (0.01 to 0.1%). The chain carries TRBV11-3 and TRBJ1-1, with D unclear. V was trimmed by 5 bases and J by 4 bases, leaving 17 bases between them. Germline V CDR1 and CDR2: SGHNT, YENEEA. The CDR3 spans 15 residues. CDR3 sequence reads: CASSNPKARSTEAFF. CDR3 nucleotides: TGTGCCAGCAGCAACCCGAAAGCGAGAAGCACTGAAGCTTTCTTT.

In its sample, this clone is medium-sized. V usage is TRBV6-8 and J usage is TRBJ2-5, with D possibly matching TRBD2 (5 bases). The CDR3 extends over 13 amino acids. Germline lookup yields CDR1 MNHGY and CDR2 SAAAGT. V gave up 11 bases and J gave up 1 base, with 14 bases separating them. CDR3 region: CAAAVRGQETQYF. In DNA form, the CDR3 reads TGTGCCGCAGCGGTACGGGGCCAAGAGACCCAGTACTTC.

The gene calls are TRBV10-3 and TRBJ1-4, with a tentative D call TRBD1 (5 bases). Trimming shortened V by 0 bases and J by 7 bases, and 12 bases separated the two germline ends. The CDR3 is made up of 15 amino acids. Germline CDR1 ENHRY, CDR2 SYGVKD. In DNA, the CDR3 is TGTGCCATCAGTGAGTCCGGGGCTACGAGTGAAAAACTGTTTTTT. Translation gives CAISESGATSEKLFF.

The V call is TRBV19, the J call TRBJ2-7; D call uncertain. The CDR3 runs 14 residues. Germline V gene data show CDR1 as LNHDA and CDR2 as SQIVND (reference sequence). Trimming stripped 5 bases from V and 2 bases from J, with 13 bases between. The CDR3 bases are TGTGCCAGTAGTCCCTTCGGCAGACCCTACGAGCAGTACTTC. This codes for CASSPFGRPYEQYF. Using reference TRBV19 and TRBJ2-7 for the parts outside the CDR3, the full variable domain is DGGITQSPKYLFRKEGQNVTLSCEQNLNHDAMYWYRQDPGQGLRLIYYSQIVNDFQKGDIAEGYSVSREKKESFPLTVTSAQKNPTAFYLCASSPFGRPYEQYFGPGTRLTVT.

This clone was observed at least ten times. The chain joins TRBV11-3 to TRBJ2-3, with 9 bases aligning to TRBD1. Germline lookup yields CDR1 SGHNT and CDR2 YENEEA. The CDR3 contains 16 residues. J gave up 0 bases and V 5 bases, and 6 bases lay outside the gene matches. CDR3 in DNA: TGTGCCAGCAGCCCGCGGACAGGGGCGAGCACAGATACGCAGTATTTT. Residues: CASSPRTGASTDTQYF.

This clone was seen more than once but under ten times. This chain links TRBV12-5 with TRBJ2-2; unclear D gene. The CDR3 contains 14 residues. The germline CDR1 and CDR2 sequences are LGHNT and FRNRAP. The CDR3 DNA reads TGTGCCAGCACCGACCGTATAAATACCGGGGAGCTGTTTTTT. It yields the protein CASTDRINTGELFF. Full variable domain (rest looked up from reference TRBV12-5 and TRBJ2-2): DARVTQTPRHKVTEMGQEVTMRCQPILGHNTVFWYRQTMMQGLELLAYFRNRAPLDDSGMPKDRFSAEMPDATLATLKIQPSEPRDSAVYFCASTDRINTGELFFGEGSRLTVL.

This clone appeared many times. This sequence joins TRBV11-3 and TRBJ1-2; TRBD1 is a possible D gene (5 bases). Germline V gene sequence: CDR1 SGHNT, CDR2 YENEEA. There are 15 residues in the CDR3. The V gene lost 5 bases and the J gene lost 8 bases, with 21 bases spanning the gap. The CDR3 DNA is TGTGCCAGCAGCCTCGGGGCCTCCCTAGACTGGGGCTACACCTTC. Translating it yields CASSLGASLDWGYTF.

This clone is classed as medium-sized (0.01 to 0.1%). The chain carries TRBV6-8 and TRBJ2-4; D is perhaps TRBD1 (5 bases). The CDR3 totals 14 residues. V was trimmed by 6 bases and J by 0 bases, leaving 9 bases between them. CDR1 MNHGY and CDR2 SAAAGT come from the germline V gene. CDR3 sequence (DNA): TGTGCCAGCAGCTCCAGGGAAGCCAAAAACATTCAGTACTTC. Its protein is CASSSREAKNIQYF.

In its sample, this clone ranks as medium-sized. The V and J genes are TRBV6-8 and TRBJ2-1; 9 bases fit TRBD2. Germline CDR1 reads MNHGY; CDR2 reads SAAAGT. The CDR3 consists of 16 residues. The trim removed 6 bases at V and 8 bases at J, leaving 14 bases unmatched. DNA of the CDR3: TGTGCCAGCAGCCCTTTTGGAGCGGGAGGAAGGGATGAGCAGTTCTTC. Translated: CASSPFGAGGRDEQFF.

Sample share makes this clone medium-sized (0.01 to 0.1%). CDR3 loop: CASSPTGSNQPQHF. CDR3 bases: TGTGCCAGCAGTCCTACAGGGTCCAATCAGCCCCAGCATTTT. The genes are TRBV6-8 and TRBJ1-5, with D maybe TRBD1 (6 bases). The CDR3 spans 14 residues. Trimming shortened V by 5 bases and J by 3 bases, and 11 bases separated the two germline ends. Germline lookup yields CDR1 MNHGY and CDR2 SAAAGT.

By proportion, this clone is medium-sized (0.01 to 0.1%). This chain joins TRBV6-8 and TRBJ2-3; D gene unclear. V lost 6 bases and J 4 bases, leaving 8 bases between the germline ends. Germline V gene sequence: CDR1 MNHGY, CDR2 SAAAGT. The CDR3 consists of 12 residues. The CDR3 protein is CASSWVADTQYF. The CDR3 DNA sequence: TGTGCCAGCAGCTGGGTAGCAGATACGCAGTATTTT.

V is TRBV6-8 and J is TRBJ2-2; D unclear. V was clipped by 5 bases and J by 1 base, with 8 bases between them. The CDR3 runs to 14 residues. From germline, CDR1 is MNHGY and CDR2 SAAAGT. The CDR3 region has the DNA TGTGCCAGCAGTGACTTTGAGAACACCGGGGAGCTGTTTTTT. This translates into CASSDFENTGELFF.

This chain joins TRBV6-8 and TRBJ1-5; the D gene is possibly TRBD1 (6 bases). The V gene lost 6 bases and the J gene lost 0 bases, with 9 bases spanning the gap. CDR3 length: 14 amino acids. Germline loops: CDR1 MNHGY, CDR2 SAAAGT. The CDR3 DNA sequence: TGTGCCAGCAGATCACAGGGTAGCAATCAGCCCCAGCATTTT. Amino acids: CASRSQGSNQPQHF.

The V gene is TRBV10-3, the J gene TRBJ1-2; the match to TRBD1 covers 8 bases. The CDR3 has 15 residues. J gave up 5 bases and V 2 bases, and 7 bases lay outside the gene matches. Germline values: CDR1 ENHRY, CDR2 SYGVKD. The CDR3 DNA is TGTGCCATCAGTGAGCCACGGGACAGGCCGTATGGCTACACCTTC. It is translated as CAISEPRDRPYGYTF.

This clone was detected only a few times. The J gene is TRBJ2-7, the V gene TRBV6-8; TRBD2 matches at 8 bases. The CDR3 sequence is 16 residues long. Germline V gives CDR1 MNHGY, CDR2 SAAAGT. V lost 4 bases and J lost 0; bases outside the gene matches: 8. CDR3 coding DNA: TGTGCCAGCAGTTCCTCTCCGGGAGGGAGCTCCTACGAGCAGTACGTC. It encodes CASSSSPGGSSYEQYV.

The J gene is TRBJ2-6, the V gene TRBV10-2; 10 bases are a match to TRBD1. There are 17 residues in the CDR3. Per germline, CDR1 WSHSY and CDR2 SAAADI. Germline trimming cut 6 bases from V and 2 bases from J; bases unmatched to any gene: 7. The CDR3 reads CASRTGGANTGANVLTF. Written as DNA, the CDR3 is TGCGCCAGCAGGACAGGGGGCGCGAATACTGGGGCCAACGTCCTGACTTTC.

This clone occurred a few times. The chain links TRBV19 to TRBJ1-4; perhaps TRBD1 as D (6 bases). CDR3 length equals 18 residues. V was trimmed by 5 bases and J by 4 bases, leaving 23 bases between them. Germline-derived CDR1 and CDR2 are LNHDA and SQIVND (reference sequence). The chain's CDR3 is CASSSSDRDVLLNEKLFF. The CDR3 DNA sequence: TGTGCCAGTAGTTCCTCGGACAGAGACGTTCTCCTTAATGAAAAACTGTTTTTT.

The gene calls are TRBV6-8 and TRBJ1-5, with a weak D call TRBD1 (6 bases). The CDR3 totals 16 residues. CDR1 is MNHGY and CDR2 is SAAAGT in the germline V gene. The V end was cut by 0 bases, the J end by 3 bases, with 12 bases between. The CDR3 loop is CASSYSWTETNQPQHF. The CDR3 DNA sequence: TGTGCCAGCAGTTACTCTTGGACAGAAACCAATCAGCCCCAGCATTTT.

This clone has ten or more counts. The chain combines TRBV11-3 with TRBJ2-2; D remains ambiguous. Germline-derived CDR1 and CDR2 are SGHNT and YENEEA. CDR3 length: 14 residues. V lost 3 bases and J 1 base, leaving 6 bases between the germline ends. The CDR3 nucleotides are TGTGCCAGCAGCTTCCTGGGGAACACCGGGGAGCTGTTTTTT. Translation: CASSFLGNTGELFF.

The genes are TRBV5-1 and TRBJ2-2, with D hard to call. The V gene's germline CDR1 is SGHRS and CDR2 YFSETQ. Trimming took off 0 bases at V and 5 bases at J, with 8 bases between the two ends. The CDR3 runs to 14 residues. As DNA, the CDR3 is TGCGCCAGCAGCTTGGCCGGAGAGACCGGGGAGCTGTTTTTT. Protein: CASSLAGETGELFF.

This chain uses TRBV19 with TRBJ1-1; 8 bases align to TRBD1. The CDR3 length is 15 residues. Trimming at V came to 4 bases and at J to 5 bases, leaving 9 bases not matched to a gene. CDR1 LNHDA and CDR2 SQIVND come from the germline V gene (reference sequence). The CDR3 here is CASSTLQGGGTEAFF. The DNA for the CDR3 is TGTGCCAGTAGTACGTTACAGGGGGGCGGGACTGAAGCTTTCTTT.

This clone was detected ten times or more. The genes are TRBV11-3 and TRBJ1-2; no definite D call. Germline V gene lookup returns CDR1 SGHNT and CDR2 YENEEA. CDR3 length equals 15 residues. The V end lost 1 base, the J end lost 4 bases, and 13 bases lay between the germline ends. The CDR3 DNA reads TGTGCCAGCAGCTTAGGTCCCGGGGTAGTCTATGGCTACACCTTC. Its translation: CASSLGPGVVYGYTF.

This chain uses TRBV19 with TRBJ1-1; no clear D gene. The CDR3 runs 12 residues. CDR1 is LNHDA and CDR2 is SQIVND in the germline V gene (reference sequence). Trimming removed 1 base at V and 5 bases at J, with 5 bases between. CDR3 residues: CASSIGSTEAFF. The CDR3 DNA follows: TGTGCCAGTAGTATAGGGTCGACTGAAGCTTTCTTT.

This clone is labeled as medium-sized. The chain carries TRBV6-8 and TRBJ2-1; D is ambiguous. V gave up 6 bases and J gave up 4 bases, with 16 bases separating them. This CDR3 is 15 amino acids long. Germline values: CDR1 MNHGY, CDR2 SAAAGT. CDR3 residues: CASRTTVSTYNEQFF. CDR3 sequence (DNA): TGTGCCAGCAGAACGACCGTCTCAACTTACAATGAGCAGTTCTTC.